This TCR beta chain is drawn from a study of blood T cell repertoires in COVID-19. Recruits, aged about 18 to 100 years, lived in 24 US areas. In the authors' workflow: The authors estimated nucleated cell counts from reference gene primer amplification. Produced via immunoSEQ multiplex PCR; TCRdb's table is partial and in-frame only. V and J calls and clone size are given by that table; D and trimming were obtained from the DNA. The sample holds under 200,000 clones, about 84% seen once. This clone was observed a handful of times. V was pared by 3 bases and J by 7 bases, with 7 bases of the junction left unmatched. The germline V gene has CDR1 SGHDN and CDR2 FVKESK. CDR3 length: 14 residues.

Material for sequencing was PBMCs or T cells enriched from blood (not recorded which). This chain joins TRBV14 and TRBJ1-2, with 8 bases matching TRBD1. The TCR sequence derives from a woman aged 40 to 55 with acute COVID-19. CDR3 protein: CASSQINGQGGYTF. CDR3 in DNA: TGTGCCAGCAGCCAGATCAACGGACAGGGTGGCTACACCTTC.